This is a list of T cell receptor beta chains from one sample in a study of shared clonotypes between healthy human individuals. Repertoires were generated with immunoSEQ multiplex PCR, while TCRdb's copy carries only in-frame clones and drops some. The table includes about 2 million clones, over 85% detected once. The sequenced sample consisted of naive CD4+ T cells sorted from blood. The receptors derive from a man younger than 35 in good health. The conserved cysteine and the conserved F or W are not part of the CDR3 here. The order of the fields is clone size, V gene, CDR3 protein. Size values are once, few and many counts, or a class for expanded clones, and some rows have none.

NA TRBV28 ASSGSNQPQH
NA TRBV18 ASSPRLDEQY
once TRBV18 ASSPPGSGNQPQH
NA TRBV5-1 ASSSDGLTGYT
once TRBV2 ASSGRVGLAKNIQY
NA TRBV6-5 ASSSTGGEEETQY
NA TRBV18 ASSLLLGSQETQY
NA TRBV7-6 ASSSGEDYEQY
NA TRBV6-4 AGSDSLGGGTEAF
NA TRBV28 ASNRDRGPYGYT
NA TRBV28 ASSLGTGGGPNYGYT
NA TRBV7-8 ASSLLGVNEKLF
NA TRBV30 AWSEELMDGYT
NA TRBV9 ASSVEGARSDTQY
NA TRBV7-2 ASARLAGLQETQY
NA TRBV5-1 ASSSQGNEQF
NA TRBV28 ASSSSGGRTLYGYT
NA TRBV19 ASSSTGAGTSSYEQY
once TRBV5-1 ASSLDAVGGGETQY
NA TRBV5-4 ASSLEQANSPLH
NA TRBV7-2 ASSQGLPGTGELF
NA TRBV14 ASSLFATSPLH
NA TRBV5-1 ASSVTGGGYGYT
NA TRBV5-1 ASSYTGSRYT
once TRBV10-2 ASSVAGATDTQY
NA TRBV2 ASSTDRDYGYT